A single sample gave rise to the 15 T cell receptor beta chains below, sequenced in a study of long-term antiretroviral therapy in people with HIV (dated by TCRdb to the early 2020s). The immunoSEQ hsTCRB v3.0 assay was used at survey level resolution to sequence the TRB variable region. The source is immuneACCESS, and TCRdb retained only in-frame sequences with V and J called. Part of the clones is not carried over; for the studies checked, unresolved V genes explain less than half of this, and the remainder is unexplained. This sample holds more than 25,000 clones; just under 90% were observed only once. The ten largest clones capture approximately 8% of the sample. Sequencing was performed on unsorted PBMCs, taken 3.2 years before starting antiretroviral therapy. Receptor source: a man aged 50 to 60 with HIV.

This chain links TRBV7-2 with TRBJ1-1; 8 bases are shared with TRBD1. J gave up 7 bases and V 5 bases, and 6 bases lay outside the gene matches. Looked up from germline, CDR1 is SGHTA and CDR2 is FQGNSA. The CDR3 has 13 residues. CDR3 sequence: CASSRQGAGEAFF. CDR3 sequence (DNA): TGTGCCAGCAGCCGTCAGGGGGCTGGTGAAGCTTTCTTT.

The genes are TRBV5-1 and TRBJ2-5; D is unresolved. The CDR3 contains 13 residues. Trimming took off 4 bases at V and 2 bases at J, with 9 bases between the two ends. Germline lookup yields CDR1 SGHRS and CDR2 YFSETQ. The CDR3 loop is CASSPNVQETQYF. The CDR3, as DNA: TGCGCCAGCAGCCCAAATGTTCAAGAGACCCAGTACTTC.

The chain has TRBV7-2 and TRBJ1-2, with unresolved D. Germline V gene data show CDR1 as SGHTA and CDR2 as FQGNSA. V dropped 7 bases and J dropped 5 bases, with 20 bases sitting between them. The CDR3 is made up of 15 amino acids. The CDR3 sequence: CASTNQRAPWYGYTF. The CDR3 nucleotides read TGTGCCAGCACCAACCAGAGGGCCCCTTGGTATGGCTACACCTTC.

The chain joins TRBV9 to TRBJ2-3; TRBD1 agrees at 9 bases. CDR3 size: 15 residues. V gave up 3 bases and J gave up 2 bases; unmatched junction bases: 4. Looked up from germline, CDR1 is SGDLS and CDR2 is YYNGEE. The CDR3 DNA is TGTGCCAGCAGCGCCGGACAGGGGTACACAGATACGCAGTATTTT. It specifies CASSAGQGYTDTQYF. Full variable domain (outside the CDR3, taken from reference TRBV9 and TRBJ2-3): DSGVTQTPKHLITATGQRVTLRCSPRSGDLSVYWYQQSLDQGLQFLIQYYNGEERAKGNILERFSAQQFPDLHSELNLSSLELGDSALYFCASSAGQGYTDTQYFGPGTRLTVL.

The chain uses TRBV11-3 and TRBJ2-2; D unclear. Trimming took 0 bases from V and 1 from J, leaving 6 bases between them. The germline CDR1 and CDR2 sequences are SGHNT and YENEEA. The CDR3 contains 15 residues. CDR3 sequence (DNA): TGTGCCAGCAGCTTAGAAGTTGGGAACACCGGGGAGCTGTTTTTT. Amino acid sequence: CASSLEVGNTGELFF.

The CDR3 sequence: CASSPTGTAETQYF. The CDR3 DNA follows: TGCGCCAGCAGCCCGACGGGGACAGCAGAGACCCAGTACTTC. The chain carries TRBV5-1 and TRBJ2-5; 7 positions match TRBD1. J lost 4 bases, V lost 4 bases, and 7 bases had no gene match. This CDR3 contains 14 residues. The germline gives CDR1 SGHRS, CDR2 YFSETQ.

The V and J genes are TRBV4-1 and TRBJ1-6; the D is unclear. V was clipped by 3 bases and J by 14 bases, with 17 bases between them. The CDR3 loop spans 14 amino acids. Germline V gene sequence: CDR1 MGHRA, CDR2 YSYEKL. CDR3 nucleotide sequence: TGCGCCAGCAGCCAGAGTACATTACTACGGGCCCTCCACTTT. Protein: CASSQSTLLRALHF.

This sequence joins TRBV11-1 and TRBJ2-4, with 8 bases aligning to TRBD1. The CDR3 has 15 residues. V shed 3 bases and J 9 bases; nucleotides not matched to a gene: 10. Germline V gene lookup returns CDR1 SGHAT and CDR2 FQDESV (reference sequence). The CDR3 sequence is CASSFSGQGTIIQYF. CDR3 sequence (DNA): TGTGCCAGCAGCTTTAGCGGACAGGGTACGATCATTCAGTACTTC.

A remark on this clone: One end of the junction varies from germline; a read error may be responsible. The chain uses TRBV5-3 and TRBJ1-5; tentatively, D is TRBD1 (6 bases). TRBV5-3 is an ORF, with its function uncertain. The CDR3 runs to 15 residues. The CDR3 nucleotides are TGTGCCAGCAGCTTTACGGCCAGGGGTGGTCAGCCCCAGCATTTT. Protein sequence: CASSFTARGGQPQHF.

This rearrangement joins TRBV6-5 to TRBJ1-2, with 7 bases identical to TRBD1. The CDR3 is made up of 13 amino acids. V lost 6 bases, J lost 8 bases, and 9 bases stayed unmatched. Germline CDR1 reads MNHEY; CDR2 reads SVGAGI. CDR3 sequence: CASRSQGVGGYTF. In DNA form, the CDR3 reads TGTGCCAGCAGATCCCAGGGGGTTGGGGGCTACACCTTC.

This chain connects TRBV4-3 to TRBJ2-7; TRBD1 aligns across 10 bases. The CDR3 is made up of 16 amino acids. V shed 0 bases, J shed 7 bases, and the junction held 9 bases outside the gene matches. CDR1 and CDR2 (germline): LGHNA, YSLEER. This CDR3 reads CASSQDLGTGVIEQYF. Here the CDR3 DNA reads TGCGCCAGCAGCCAAGATTTGGGGACAGGGGTTATAGAGCAGTACTTC.

The CDR3 nucleotides read TGTGCCAGCGCACAGGGTACGGGGAATTCACCCCTCCACTTT. This codes for CASAQGTGNSPLHF. The chain joins TRBV6-1 to TRBJ1-6; TRBD1 is a possible D gene (6 bases). V was pared by 8 bases and J by 7 bases, with 15 bases between. Germline V gene lookup returns CDR1 MNHNS and CDR2 SASEGT. This CDR3 has 14 residues.

This clone was seen just once. The J gene is TRBJ1-1, the V gene TRBV7-2; no reliable D call. Trimming shortened V by 5 bases and J by 5 bases, and 15 bases separated the two germline ends. The CDR3 contains 14 residues. Germline lookup yields CDR1 SGHTA and CDR2 FQGNSA. CDR3 sequence reads: CASSHIGRRTEAFF. The CDR3 DNA follows: TGTGCCAGCAGCCACATTGGAAGGAGGACTGAAGCTTTCTTT. Full variable domain (missing parts from reference TRBV7-2 and TRBJ1-1): GAGVSQSPSNKVTEKGKDVELRCDPISGHTALYWYRQSLGQGLEFLIYFQGNSAPDKSGLPSDRFSAERTGGSVSTLTIQRTQQEDSAVYLCASSHIGRRTEAFFGQGTRLTVV.

This chain links TRBV5-6 with TRBJ1-5; D is unresolved. V lost 2 bases and J 7 bases, leaving 10 bases between the germline ends. There are 13 residues in the CDR3. Germline CDR1 reads SGHDT; CDR2 reads YYEEEE. The CDR3 sequence: CASSFGVGQPQHF. Here the CDR3 DNA reads TGTGCCAGCAGCTTTGGCGTCGGGCAGCCCCAGCATTTT.

The CDR3 DNA sequence: TGTGCCAGCAGCCCGTACACCACAGGGGATCAGCCCCAGCATTTT. It specifies CASSPYTTGDQPQHF. The genes are TRBV7-2 and TRBJ1-5; the match to TRBD1 covers 7 bases. Trimming took 5 bases from V and 5 from J; bases not matched to a gene: 9. The germline V gene encodes CDR1 SGHTA and CDR2 FQGNSA. The CDR3 consists of 15 residues.